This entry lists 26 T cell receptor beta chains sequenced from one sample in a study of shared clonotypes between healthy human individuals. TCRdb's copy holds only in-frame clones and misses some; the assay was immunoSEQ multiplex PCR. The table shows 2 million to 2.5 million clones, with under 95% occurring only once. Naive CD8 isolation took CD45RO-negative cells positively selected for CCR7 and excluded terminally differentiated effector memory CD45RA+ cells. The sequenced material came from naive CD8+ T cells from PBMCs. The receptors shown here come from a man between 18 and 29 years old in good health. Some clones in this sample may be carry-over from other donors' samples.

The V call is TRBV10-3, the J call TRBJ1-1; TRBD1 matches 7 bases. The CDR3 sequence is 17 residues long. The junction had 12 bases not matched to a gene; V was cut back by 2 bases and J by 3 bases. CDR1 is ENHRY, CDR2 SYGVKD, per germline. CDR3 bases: TGTGCCATCAGTGAGCCAACAGGGGCGAAGGGGGACACTGAAGCTTTCTTT. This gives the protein CAISEPTGAKGDTEAFF.

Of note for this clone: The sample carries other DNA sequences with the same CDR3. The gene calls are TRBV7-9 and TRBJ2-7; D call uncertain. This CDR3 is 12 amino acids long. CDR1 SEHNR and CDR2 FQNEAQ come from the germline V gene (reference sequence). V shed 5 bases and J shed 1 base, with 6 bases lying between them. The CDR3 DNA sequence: TGTGCCAGCAGCGCCGGGTCCTACGAGCAGTACTTC. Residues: CASSAGSYEQYF.

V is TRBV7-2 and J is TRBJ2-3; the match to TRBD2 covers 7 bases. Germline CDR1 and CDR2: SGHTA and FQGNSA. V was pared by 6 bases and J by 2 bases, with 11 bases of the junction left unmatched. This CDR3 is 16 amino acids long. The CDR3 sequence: CASSARLAGHTDTQYF. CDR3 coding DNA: TGTGCCAGCAGTGCTAGACTAGCCGGCCACACAGATACGCAGTATTTT.

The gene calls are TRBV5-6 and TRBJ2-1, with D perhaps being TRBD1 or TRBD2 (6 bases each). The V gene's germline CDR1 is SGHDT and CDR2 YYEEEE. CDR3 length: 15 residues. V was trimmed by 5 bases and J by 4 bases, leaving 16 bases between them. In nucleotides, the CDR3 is TGTGCCAGCAGGACATGGAGGGGGAATTACAATGAGCAGTTCTTC. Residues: CASRTWRGNYNEQFF.

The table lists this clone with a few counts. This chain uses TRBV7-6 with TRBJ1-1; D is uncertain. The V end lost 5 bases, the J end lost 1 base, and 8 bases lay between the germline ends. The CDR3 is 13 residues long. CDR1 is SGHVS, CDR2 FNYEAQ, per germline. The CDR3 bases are TGTGCCAGCAGCCACAGACAGAACACTGAAGCTTTCTTT. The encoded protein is CASSHRQNTEAFF.

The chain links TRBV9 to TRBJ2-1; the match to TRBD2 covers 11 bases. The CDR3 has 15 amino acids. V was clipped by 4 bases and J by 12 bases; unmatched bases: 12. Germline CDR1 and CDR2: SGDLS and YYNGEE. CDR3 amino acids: CASSPHTGTSGLQFF. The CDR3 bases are TGTGCCAGCAGCCCGCATACCGGGACTAGCGGACTGCAGTTCTTC.

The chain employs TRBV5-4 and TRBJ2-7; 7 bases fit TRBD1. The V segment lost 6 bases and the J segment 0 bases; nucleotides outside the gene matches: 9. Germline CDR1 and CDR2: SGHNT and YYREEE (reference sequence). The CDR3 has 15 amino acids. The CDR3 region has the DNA TGTGCCAGCACCAGGGACAGCGAACCCTCCTACGAGCAGTACTTC. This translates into CASTRDSEPSYEQYF.

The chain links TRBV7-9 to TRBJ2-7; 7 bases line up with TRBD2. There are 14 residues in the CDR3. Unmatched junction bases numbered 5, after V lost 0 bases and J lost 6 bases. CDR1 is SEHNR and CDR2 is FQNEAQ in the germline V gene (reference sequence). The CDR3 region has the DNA TGTGCCAGCAGCTTAGCCCTGGGGGGGGGCGAGCAGTACTTC. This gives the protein CASSLALGGGEQYF.

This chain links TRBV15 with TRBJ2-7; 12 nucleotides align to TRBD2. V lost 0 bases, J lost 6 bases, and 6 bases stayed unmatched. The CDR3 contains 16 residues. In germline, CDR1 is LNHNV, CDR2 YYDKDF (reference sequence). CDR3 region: CATSRDKLAGGGEQYF. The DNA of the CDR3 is TGTGCCACCAGCAGAGATAAACTAGCGGGAGGTGGCGAGCAGTACTTC. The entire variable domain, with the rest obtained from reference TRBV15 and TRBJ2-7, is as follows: DAMVIQNPRYQVTQFGKPVTLSCSQTLNHNVMYWYQQKSSQAPKLLFHYYDKDFNNEADTPDNFQSRRPNTSFCFLDIRSPGLGDTAMYLCATSRDKLAGGGEQYFGPGTRLTVT.

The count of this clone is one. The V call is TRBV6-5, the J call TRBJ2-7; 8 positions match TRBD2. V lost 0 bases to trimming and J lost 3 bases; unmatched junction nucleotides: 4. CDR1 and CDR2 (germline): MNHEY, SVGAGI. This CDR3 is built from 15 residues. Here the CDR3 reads CASSYSTGLVYEQYF. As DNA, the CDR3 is TGTGCCAGCAGTTACTCGACGGGACTAGTCTACGAGCAGTACTTC.

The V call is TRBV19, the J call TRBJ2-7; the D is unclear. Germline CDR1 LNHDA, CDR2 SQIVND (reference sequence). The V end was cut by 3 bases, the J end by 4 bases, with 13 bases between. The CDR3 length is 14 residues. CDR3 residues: CASSIYSPQYEQYF. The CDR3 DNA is TGTGCCAGTAGTATCTACAGCCCCCAATACGAGCAGTACTTC.

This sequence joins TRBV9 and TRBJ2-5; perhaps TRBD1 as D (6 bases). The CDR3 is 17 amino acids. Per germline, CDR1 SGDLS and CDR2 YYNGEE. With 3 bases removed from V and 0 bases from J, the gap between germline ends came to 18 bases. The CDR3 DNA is TGTGCCAGCAGCGACGGCCCCCGGGACACGTACCAAGAGACCCAGTACTTC. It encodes CASSDGPRDTYQETQYF.

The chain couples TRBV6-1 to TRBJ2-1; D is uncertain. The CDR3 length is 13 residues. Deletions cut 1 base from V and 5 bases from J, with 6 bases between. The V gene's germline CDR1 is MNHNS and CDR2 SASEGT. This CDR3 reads CASSEENHNEQFF. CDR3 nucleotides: TGTGCCAGCAGTGAAGAGAATCACAATGAGCAGTTCTTC.

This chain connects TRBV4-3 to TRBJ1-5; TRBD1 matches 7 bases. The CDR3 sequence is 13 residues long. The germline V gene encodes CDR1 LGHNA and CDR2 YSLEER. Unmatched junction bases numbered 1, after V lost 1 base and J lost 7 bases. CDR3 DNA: TGCGCCAGCAGCCAAGGACAGGGCCAGCCCCAGCATTTT. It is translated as CASSQGQGQPQHF.

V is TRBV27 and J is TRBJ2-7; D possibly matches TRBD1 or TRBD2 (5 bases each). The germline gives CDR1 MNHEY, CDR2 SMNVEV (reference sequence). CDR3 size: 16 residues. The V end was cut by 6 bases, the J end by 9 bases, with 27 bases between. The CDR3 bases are TGTGCCAGCAGCCTCCTGGGGCAGGCACCTTTGGCGGGGCAGTACTTC. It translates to CASSLLGQAPLAGQYF.

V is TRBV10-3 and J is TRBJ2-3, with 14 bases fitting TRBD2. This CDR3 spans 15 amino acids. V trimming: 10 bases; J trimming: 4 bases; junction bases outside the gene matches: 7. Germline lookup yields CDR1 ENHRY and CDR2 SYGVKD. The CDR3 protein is CATAGTSGSPDTQYF. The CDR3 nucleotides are TGTGCCACGGCGGGGACTAGCGGGAGTCCAGATACGCAGTATTTT.

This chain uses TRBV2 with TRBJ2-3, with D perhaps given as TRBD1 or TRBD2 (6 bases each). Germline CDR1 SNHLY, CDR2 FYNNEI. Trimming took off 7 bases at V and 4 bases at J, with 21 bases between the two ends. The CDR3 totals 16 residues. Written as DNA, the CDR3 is TGTGCCAGCACCCCCCTGGAGGGGGAGTGGGCAGATACGCAGTATTTT. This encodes CASTPLEGEWADTQYF.

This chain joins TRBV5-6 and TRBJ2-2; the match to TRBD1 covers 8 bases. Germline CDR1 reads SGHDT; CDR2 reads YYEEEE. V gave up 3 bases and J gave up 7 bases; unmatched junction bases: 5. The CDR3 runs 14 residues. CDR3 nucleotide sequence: TGTGCCAGCAGCTGGGACAGGAGCTACGGGGAGCTGTTTTTT. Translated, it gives CASSWDRSYGELFF. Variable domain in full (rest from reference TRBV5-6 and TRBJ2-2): DAGVTQSPTHLIKTRGQQVTLRCSPKSGHDTVSWYQQALGQGPQFIFQYYEEEERQRGNFPDRFSGHQFPNYSSELNVNALLLGDSALYLCASSWDRSYGELFFGEGSRLTVL.

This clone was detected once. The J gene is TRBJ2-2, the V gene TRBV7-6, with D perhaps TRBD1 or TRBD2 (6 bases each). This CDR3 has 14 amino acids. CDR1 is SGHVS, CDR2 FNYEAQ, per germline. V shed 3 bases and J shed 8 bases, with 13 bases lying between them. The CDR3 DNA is TGTGCCAGCAGCTTTGGGGGGCTGCCTGGGGAGCTGTTTTTT. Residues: CASSFGGLPGELFF.

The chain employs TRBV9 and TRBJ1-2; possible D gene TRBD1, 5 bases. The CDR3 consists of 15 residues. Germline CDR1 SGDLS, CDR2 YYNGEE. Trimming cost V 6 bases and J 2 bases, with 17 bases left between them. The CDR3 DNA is TGTGCCAGCACCCAAGGGGACGGGTTGAACTATGGCTACACCTTC. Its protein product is CASTQGDGLNYGYTF.

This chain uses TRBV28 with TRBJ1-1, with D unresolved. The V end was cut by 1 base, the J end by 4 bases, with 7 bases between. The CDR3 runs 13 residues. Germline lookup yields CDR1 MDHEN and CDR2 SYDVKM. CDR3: CASSLFVGTEAFF. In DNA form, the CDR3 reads TGTGCCAGCAGTTTATTCGTTGGCACTGAAGCTTTCTTT.

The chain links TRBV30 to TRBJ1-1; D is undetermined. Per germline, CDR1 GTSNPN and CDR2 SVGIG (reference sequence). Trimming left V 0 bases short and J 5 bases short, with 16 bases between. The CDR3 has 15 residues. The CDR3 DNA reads TGTGCCTGGAGTGTATTCGAGCAGGTTAGGACTGAAGCTTTCTTT. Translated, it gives CAWSVFEQVRTEAFF.

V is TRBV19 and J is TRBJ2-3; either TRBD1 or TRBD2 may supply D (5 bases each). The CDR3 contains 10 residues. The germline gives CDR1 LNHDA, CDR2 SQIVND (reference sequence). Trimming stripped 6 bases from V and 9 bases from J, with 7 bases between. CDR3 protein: CASSGTTQYF. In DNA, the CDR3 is TGTGCCAGTAGCGGGACCACGCAGTATTTT.

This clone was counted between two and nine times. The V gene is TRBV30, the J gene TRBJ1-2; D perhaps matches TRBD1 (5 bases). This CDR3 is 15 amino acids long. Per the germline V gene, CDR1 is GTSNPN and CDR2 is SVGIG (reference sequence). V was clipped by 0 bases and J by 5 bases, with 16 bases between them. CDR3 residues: CAWSVRWGQPYGYTF. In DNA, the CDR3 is TGTGCCTGGAGTGTACGGTGGGGCCAGCCTTATGGCTACACCTTC. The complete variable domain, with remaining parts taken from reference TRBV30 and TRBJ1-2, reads SQTIHQWPATLVQPVGSPLSLECTVEGTSNPNLYWYRQAAGRGLQLLFYSVGIGQISSEVPQNLSASRPQDRQFILSSKKLLLSDSGFYLCAWSVRWGQPYGYTFGSGTRLTVV.

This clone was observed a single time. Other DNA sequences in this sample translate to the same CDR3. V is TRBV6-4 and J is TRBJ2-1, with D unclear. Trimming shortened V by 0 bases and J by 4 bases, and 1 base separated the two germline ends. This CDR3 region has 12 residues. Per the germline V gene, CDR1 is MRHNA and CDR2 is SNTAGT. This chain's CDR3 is CASSDSYNEQFF. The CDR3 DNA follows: TGTGCCAGCAGTGACTCTTACAATGAGCAGTTCTTC.

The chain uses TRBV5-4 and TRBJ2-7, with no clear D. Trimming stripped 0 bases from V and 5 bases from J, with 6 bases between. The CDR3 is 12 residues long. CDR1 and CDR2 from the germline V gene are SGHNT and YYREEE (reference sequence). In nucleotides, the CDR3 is TGTGCCAGCAGCTTGGCGCGGAACGAGCAGTACTTC. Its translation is CASSLARNEQYF. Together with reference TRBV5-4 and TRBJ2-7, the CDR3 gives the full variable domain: ETGVTQSPTHLIKTRGQQVTLRCSSQSGHNTVSWYQQALGQGPQFIFQYYREEENGRGNFPPRFSGLQFPNYSSELNVNALELDDSALYLCASSLARNEQYFGPGTRLTVT.